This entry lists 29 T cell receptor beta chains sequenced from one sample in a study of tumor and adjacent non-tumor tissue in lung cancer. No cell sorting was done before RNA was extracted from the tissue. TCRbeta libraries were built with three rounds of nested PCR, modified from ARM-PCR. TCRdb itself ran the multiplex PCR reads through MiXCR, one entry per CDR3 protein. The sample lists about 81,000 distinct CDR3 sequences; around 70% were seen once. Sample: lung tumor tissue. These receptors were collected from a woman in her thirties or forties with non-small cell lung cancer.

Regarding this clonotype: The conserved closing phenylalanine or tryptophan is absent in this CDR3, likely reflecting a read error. The CDR3 loop reads CSASHPYQGTQYS. The CDR3 DNA reads TGCAGTGCTAGTCATCCGTACCAAGGGACCCAGTACTCC. The chain recombines TRBV20-1 with TRBJ2-5, with D unclear. The CDR3 runs 13 residues. The germline CDR1 and CDR2 sequences are DFQATT and SNEGSKA (reference sequence).

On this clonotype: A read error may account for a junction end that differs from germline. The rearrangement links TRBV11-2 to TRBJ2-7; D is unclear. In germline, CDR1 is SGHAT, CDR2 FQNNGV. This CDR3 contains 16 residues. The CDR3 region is CASSLVSRSSSYEQYF. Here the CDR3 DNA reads TGTGCCAGCAGCTTAGTGTCTAGGTCGAGCTCCTATGAGCAATACTTC.

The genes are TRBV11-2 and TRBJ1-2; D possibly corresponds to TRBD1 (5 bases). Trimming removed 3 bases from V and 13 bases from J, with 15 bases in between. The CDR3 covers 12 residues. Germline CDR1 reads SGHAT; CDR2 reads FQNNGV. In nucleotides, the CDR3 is TGTGCCAGCAGCTTCGAACAGGCCGGTTGCACCTTC. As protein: CASSFEQAGCTF.

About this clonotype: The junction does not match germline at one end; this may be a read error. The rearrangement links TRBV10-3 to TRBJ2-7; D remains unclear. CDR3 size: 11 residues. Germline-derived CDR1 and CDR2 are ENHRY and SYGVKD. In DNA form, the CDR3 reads TGTGTCATCAGTGAGCGAGAGGAGAAGTACTTC. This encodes CVISEREEKYF.

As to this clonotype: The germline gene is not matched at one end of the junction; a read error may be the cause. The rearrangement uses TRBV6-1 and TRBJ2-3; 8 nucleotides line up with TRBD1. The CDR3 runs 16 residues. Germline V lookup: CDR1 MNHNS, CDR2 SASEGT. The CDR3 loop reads CAISERRTGRTDTQYF. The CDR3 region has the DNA TGCGCCATCAGTGAACGTCGGACAGGGCGCACAGATACGCAGTATTTT.

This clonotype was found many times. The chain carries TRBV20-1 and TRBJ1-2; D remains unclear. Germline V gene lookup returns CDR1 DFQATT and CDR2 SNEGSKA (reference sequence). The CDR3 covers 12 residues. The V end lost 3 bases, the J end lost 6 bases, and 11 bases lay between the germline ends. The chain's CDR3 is CSASPQANGYTF. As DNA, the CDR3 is TGCAGTGCTAGTCCTCAGGCCAATGGCTACACCTTC.

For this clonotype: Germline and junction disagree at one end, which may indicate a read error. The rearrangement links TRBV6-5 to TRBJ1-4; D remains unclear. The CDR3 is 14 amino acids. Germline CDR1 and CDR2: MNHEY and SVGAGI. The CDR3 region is CASSWARLEEKLFF. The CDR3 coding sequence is TGTGCCAGCAGTTGGGCTCGCTTGGAGGAAAAACTATTTTTT.

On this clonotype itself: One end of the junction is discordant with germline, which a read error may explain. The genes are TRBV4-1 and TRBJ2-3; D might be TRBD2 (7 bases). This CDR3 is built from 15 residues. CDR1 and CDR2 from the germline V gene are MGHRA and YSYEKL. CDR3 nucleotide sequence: TGCGCCATCAGCCAAGCTTGGGGGGGCACAGATGCGCAGTATTTT. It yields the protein CAISQAWGGTDAQYF.

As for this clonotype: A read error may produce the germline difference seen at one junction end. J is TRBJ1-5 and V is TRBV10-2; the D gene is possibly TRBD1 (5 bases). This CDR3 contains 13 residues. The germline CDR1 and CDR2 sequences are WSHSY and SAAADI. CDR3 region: CASGDSGNQPQHF. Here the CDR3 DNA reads TGCGCCAGCGGTGACAGCGGCAATCAGCCCCAGCATTTT.

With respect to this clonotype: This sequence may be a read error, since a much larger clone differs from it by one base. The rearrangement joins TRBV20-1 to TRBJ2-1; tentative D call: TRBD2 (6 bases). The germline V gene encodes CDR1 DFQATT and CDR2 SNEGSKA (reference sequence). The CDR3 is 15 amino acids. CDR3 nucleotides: TGCAGTGCTAAGGGGTTTCCGGACTACCGGAATGAGCGGTTCTTC. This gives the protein CSAKGFPDYRNERFF.

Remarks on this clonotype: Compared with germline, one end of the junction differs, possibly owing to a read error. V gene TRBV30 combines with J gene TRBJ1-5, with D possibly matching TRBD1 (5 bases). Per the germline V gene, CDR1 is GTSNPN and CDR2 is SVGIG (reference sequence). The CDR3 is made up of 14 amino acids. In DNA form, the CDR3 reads TGTGCCTGGAGGTCACAGGTTGCCAATCAGCCCAAGCATTTC. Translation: CAWRSQVANQPKHF. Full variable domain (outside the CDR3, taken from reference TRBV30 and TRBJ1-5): SQTIHQWPATLVQPVGSPLSLECTVEGTSNPNLYWYRQAAGRGLQLLFYSVGIGQISSEVPQNLSASRPQDRQFILSSKKLLLSDSGFYLCAWRSQVANQPKHFGDGTRLSIL.

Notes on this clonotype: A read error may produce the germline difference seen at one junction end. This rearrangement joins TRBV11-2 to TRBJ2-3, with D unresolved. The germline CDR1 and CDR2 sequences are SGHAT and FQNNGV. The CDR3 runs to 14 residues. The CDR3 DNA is TGTGCCAGCATCCGCACGGGCACGGAGAGTACGCTGTATTTT. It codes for CASIRTGTESTLYF.

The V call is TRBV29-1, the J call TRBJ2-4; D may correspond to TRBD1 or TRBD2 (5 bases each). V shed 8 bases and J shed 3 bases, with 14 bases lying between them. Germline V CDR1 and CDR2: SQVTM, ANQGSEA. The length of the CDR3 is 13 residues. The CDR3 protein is CSSRGEFKNIQYF. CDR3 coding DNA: TGCAGCTCCCGAGGGGAGTTCAAAAACATTCAGTACTTC.

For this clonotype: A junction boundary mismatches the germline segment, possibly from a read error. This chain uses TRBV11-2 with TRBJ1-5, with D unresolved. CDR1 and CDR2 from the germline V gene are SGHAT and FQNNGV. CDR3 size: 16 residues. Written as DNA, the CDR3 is TGTGCCAGCGGCCCCCTCCCACAAAGAGGCGGTCAGCCCCAGCGTTTT. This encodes CASGPLPQRGGQPQRF.

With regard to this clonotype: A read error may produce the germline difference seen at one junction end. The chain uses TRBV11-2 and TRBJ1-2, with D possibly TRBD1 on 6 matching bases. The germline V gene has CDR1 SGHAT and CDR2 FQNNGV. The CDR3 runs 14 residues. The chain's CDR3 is CASRGQTFLYDYTF. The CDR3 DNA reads TGTGCCAGCCGGGGACAAACCTTCCTCTATGACTACACCTTC. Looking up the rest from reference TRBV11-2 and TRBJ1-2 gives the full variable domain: EAGVAQSPRYKIIEKRQSVAFWCNPISGHATLYWYQQILGQGPKLLIQFQNNGVVDDSQLPKDRFSAERLKGVDSTLKIQPAKLEDSAVYLCASRGQTFLYDYTFGSGTRLTVV.

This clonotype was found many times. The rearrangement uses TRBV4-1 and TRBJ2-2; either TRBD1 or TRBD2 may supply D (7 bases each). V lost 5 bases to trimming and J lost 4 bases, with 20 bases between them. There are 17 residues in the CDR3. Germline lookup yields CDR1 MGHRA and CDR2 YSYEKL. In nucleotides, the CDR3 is TGCGCCAGCAGCGCCCGAATCCAGGGGGGGGCCACCGGGGAGCTGTTTTTT. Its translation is CASSARIQGGATGELFF.

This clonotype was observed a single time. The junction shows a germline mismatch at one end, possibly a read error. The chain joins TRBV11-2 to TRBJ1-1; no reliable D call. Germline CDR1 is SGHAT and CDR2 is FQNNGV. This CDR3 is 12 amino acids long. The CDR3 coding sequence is TGTACCAGCAGTAATCCGGGGTTTGAAGCTTTCTTT. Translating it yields CTSSNPGFEAFF.

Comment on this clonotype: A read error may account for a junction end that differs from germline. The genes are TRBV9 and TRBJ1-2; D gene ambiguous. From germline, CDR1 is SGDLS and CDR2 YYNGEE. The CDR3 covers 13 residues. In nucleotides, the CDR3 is TGTGCCAGCAGCGGCTCAGACCCCTATGGCTACATCTTC. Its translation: CASSGSDPYGYIF.

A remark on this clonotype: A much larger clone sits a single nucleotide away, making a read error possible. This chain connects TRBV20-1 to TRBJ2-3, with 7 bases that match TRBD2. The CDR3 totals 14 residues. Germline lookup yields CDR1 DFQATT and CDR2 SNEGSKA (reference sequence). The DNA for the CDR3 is TGCAATGCTAGCTGGTGGCGGGAGTATCATACGCAGTATTTT. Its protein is CNASWWREYHTQYF.

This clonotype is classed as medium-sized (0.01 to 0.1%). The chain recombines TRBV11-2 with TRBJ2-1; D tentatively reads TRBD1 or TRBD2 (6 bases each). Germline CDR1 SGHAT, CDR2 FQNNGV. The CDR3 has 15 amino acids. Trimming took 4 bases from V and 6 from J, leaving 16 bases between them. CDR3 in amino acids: CASSSGGPLPNEQFF. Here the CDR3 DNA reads TGTGCCAGCAGCTCCGGGGGCCCACTCCCCAATGAGCAGTTCTTC.

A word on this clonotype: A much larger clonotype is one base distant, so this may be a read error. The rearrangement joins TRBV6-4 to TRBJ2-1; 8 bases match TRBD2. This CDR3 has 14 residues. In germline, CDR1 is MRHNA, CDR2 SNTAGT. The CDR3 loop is CASSGGGSHNEHFF. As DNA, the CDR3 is TGTGCCAGCAGTGGCGGGGGGTCCCACAATGAGCACTTCTTC.

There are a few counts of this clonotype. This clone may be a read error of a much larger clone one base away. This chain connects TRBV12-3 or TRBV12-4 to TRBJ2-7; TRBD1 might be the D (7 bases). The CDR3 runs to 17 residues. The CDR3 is CASSSSGAGGGSHEQYF. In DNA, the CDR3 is TGTGCCAGCAGTTCCTCCGGGGCAGGGGGAGGCTCCCACGAGCAGTACTTC.

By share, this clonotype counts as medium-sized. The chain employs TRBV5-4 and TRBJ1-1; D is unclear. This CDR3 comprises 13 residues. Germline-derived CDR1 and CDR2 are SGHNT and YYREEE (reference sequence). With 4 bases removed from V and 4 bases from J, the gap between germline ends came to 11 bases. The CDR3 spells CASSPAAGTEAFF. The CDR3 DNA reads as TGTGCCAGCAGCCCCGCAGCGGGCACTGAAGCTTTCTTT. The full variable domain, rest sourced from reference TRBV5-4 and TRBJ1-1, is ETGVTQSPTHLIKTRGQQVTLRCSSQSGHNTVSWYQQALGQGPQFIFQYYREEENGRGNFPPRFSGLQFPNYSSELNVNALELDDSALYLCASSPAAGTEAFFGQGTRLTVV.

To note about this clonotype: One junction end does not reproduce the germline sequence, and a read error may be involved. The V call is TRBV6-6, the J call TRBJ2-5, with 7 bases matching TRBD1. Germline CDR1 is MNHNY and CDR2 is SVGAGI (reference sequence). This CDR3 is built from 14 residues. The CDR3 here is CTSIRPGTEVTQYF. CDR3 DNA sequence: TGTACCAGCATTAGACCCGGGACAGAAGTGACCCAGTACTTC.

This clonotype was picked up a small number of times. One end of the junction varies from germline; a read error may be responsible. The CDR3 DNA reads as TGTGTCAGCAGTCTCTCCGGGACAGGGCTTAAGGAGCAATACTTC. Translated: CVSSLSGTGLKEQYF. The V call is TRBV6-5, the J call TRBJ2-7; 9 bases map to TRBD1. This CDR3 is built from 15 residues. Germline-derived CDR1 and CDR2 are MNHEY and SVGAGI.

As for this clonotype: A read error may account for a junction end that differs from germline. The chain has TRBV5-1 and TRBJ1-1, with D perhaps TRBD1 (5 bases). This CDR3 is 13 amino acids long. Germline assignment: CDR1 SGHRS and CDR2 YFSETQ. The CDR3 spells CASSLEAGTETFF. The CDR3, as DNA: TGCGCCAGCAGCTTAGAGGCAGGGACTGAAACTTTCTTT.

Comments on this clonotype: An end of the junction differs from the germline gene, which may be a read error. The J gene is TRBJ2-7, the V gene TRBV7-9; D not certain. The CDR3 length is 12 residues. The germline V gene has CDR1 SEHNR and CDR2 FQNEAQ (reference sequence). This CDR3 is CASSFRSHEQYF. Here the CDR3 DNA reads TGTGCCAGTAGCTTTCGGAGCCACGAGCAGTACTTC.

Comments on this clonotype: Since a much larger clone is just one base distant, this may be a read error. The DNA of the CDR3 is TGTGCCAGCAATCGGAGGGAGGGGGGAAAACTGTTTTTT. Translating it yields CASNRREGGKLFF. V and J are TRBV6-6 and TRBJ1-4, with a possible D match to TRBD1 (6 bases). The germline V and J ends were trimmed by 7 bases and 10 bases, with 16 bases remaining between them. This CDR3 region has 13 residues. The germline gives CDR1 MNHNY, CDR2 SVGAGI (reference sequence).

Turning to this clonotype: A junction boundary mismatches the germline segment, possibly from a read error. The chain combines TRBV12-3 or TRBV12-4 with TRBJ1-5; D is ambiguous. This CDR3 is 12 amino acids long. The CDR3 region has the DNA TGTGTCAGCAATTTCTCCTATCTGCCCCAGCATTTT. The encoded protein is CVSNFSYLPQHF.